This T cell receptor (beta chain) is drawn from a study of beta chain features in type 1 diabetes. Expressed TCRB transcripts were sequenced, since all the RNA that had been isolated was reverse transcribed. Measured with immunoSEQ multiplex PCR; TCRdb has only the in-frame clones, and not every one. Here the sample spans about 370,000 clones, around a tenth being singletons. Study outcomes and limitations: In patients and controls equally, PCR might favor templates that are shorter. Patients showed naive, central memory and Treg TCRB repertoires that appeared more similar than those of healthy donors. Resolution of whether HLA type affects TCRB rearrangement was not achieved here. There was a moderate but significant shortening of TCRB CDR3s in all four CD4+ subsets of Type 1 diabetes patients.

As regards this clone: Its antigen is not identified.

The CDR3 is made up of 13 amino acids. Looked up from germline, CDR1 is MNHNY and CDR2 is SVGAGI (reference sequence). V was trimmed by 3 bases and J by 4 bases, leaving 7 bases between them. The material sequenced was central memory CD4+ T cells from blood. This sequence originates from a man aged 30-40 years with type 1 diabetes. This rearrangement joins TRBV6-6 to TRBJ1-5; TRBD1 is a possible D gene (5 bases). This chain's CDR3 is CASSYPGNQPQHF. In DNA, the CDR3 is TGTGCCAGCAGTTATCCAGGGAATCAGCCCCAGCATTTT.